This T cell receptor (beta chain) comes out of a study of CD8 T cells in Susac syndrome. When the RNA was reverse transcribed, random hexamers were used with an input of roughly 0.45 to 1 ug. TCRdb re-called the immunoSEQ multiplex PCR reads through MiXCR, storing one row per CDR3 protein. The data show over 100,000 distinct CDR3 sequences, with roughly 90% seen just once and around 0.12% held by the top ten. The V end lost 1 base, the J end lost 7 bases, and 16 bases lay between the germline ends. The CDR3 extends over 14 amino acids. Germline CDR1 is SQVTM and CDR2 is ANQGSEA. This clonotype has only one observation.

The specimen sequenced was CD8+ T cells from PBMCs. V gene TRBV29-1 combines with J gene TRBJ1-2, with a possible D match to TRBD1 (6 bases). This receptor was obtained from a human donor in good health. This chain's CDR3 is CSVEVVGRGGGYTF. In DNA, the CDR3 is TGCAGCGTTGAAGTAGTCGGCAGGGGTGGTGGCTACACCTTC.